This T cell receptor beta chain originates from a study of CD8 T cells in ankylosing spondylitis. General study findings and limits: Those disease-linked clones were CD8+; they were also relatively rare in peripheral blood. It was reported that disease-linked clones were significantly enriched in matched ankylosing spondylitis synovial fluid. Characteristic, it appeared, of ankylosing spondylitis blood was a TCR beta motif of roughly eight highly homologous variants.

The sample holds many counts of this clonotype. Its specificity is not known. Each TCR beta library was made by quantitative 5'-RACE that incorporated molecular barcodes. TCRdb processed the 5' RACE reads anew with MiXCR; each CDR3 protein has one entry. There are 210,000 or so distinct CDR3 sequences in the sample; 8% to 10% occur only once, and roughly 5% lies in the top ten. V shed 4 bases, J shed 0 bases, and the junction held 1 base outside the gene matches. Germline loops: CDR1 SQVTM, CDR2 ANQGSEA. CDR3 length equals 14 residues. This chain connects TRBV29-1 to TRBJ2-3; TRBD1 aligns across 10 bases. The sequencing sample was made of blood, either unsorted or a sorted T cell fraction (not recorded which). The origin of this receptor is a female donor with ankylosing spondylitis or in good health (not recorded which). CDR3 protein: CSVGTGGSTDTQYF. CDR3 DNA: TGCAGCGTTGGGACAGGGGGGAGCACAGATACGCAGTATTTT.